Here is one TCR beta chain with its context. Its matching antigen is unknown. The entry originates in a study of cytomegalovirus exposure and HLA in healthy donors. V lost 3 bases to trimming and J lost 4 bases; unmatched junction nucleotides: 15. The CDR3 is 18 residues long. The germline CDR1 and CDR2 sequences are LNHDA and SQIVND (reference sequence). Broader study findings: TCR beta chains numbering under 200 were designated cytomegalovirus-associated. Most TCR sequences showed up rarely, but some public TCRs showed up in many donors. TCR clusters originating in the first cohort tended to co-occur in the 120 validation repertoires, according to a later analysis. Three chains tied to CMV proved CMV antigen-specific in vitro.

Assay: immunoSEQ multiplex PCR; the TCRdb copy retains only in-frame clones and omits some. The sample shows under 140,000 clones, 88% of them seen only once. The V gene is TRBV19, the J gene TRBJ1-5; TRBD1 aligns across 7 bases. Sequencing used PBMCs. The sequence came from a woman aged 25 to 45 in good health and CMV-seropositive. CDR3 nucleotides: TGTGCCAGTAGTATTAAAATCCAGGGGGTACAAGGGAATCAGCCCCAGCATTTT. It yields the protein CASSIKIQGVQGNQPQHF.